Below are 27 T cell receptor beta chains sequenced from a single sample in a study of blood T cell repertoires in COVID-19. Profiled with immunoSEQ multiplex PCR; TCRdb holds only in-frame clones, not every one. The sample lists about 220,000 clones, about 88% seen once, with 10% to 13% in the top ten. The sample was peripheral blood. The source is a woman aged 45-65 years with COVID-19, enrolled during active disease.

This chain joins TRBV14 and TRBJ1-6; possibly TRBD1 for D (6 bases). The CDR3 is 13 amino acids. Trimming shortened V by 6 bases and J by 8 bases, and 11 bases separated the two germline ends. CDR1 and CDR2 (germline): SGHDN, FVKESK. CDR3 protein: CASRQGWDSPLHF. The CDR3 DNA is TGTGCCAGCAGACAGGGTTGGGATTCACCCCTCCACTTT.

The chain carries TRBV10-1 and TRBJ1-3; TRBD1 is a possible D gene (5 bases). The CDR3 consists of 15 residues. Trimming took off 5 bases at V and 3 bases at J, with 14 bases between the two ends. In germline, CDR1 is WNHNN, CDR2 SYGVQD (reference sequence). Written as DNA, the CDR3 is TGCGCCAGCAGTCCCGGGGGATTTGGTGGAAACACCATATATTTT. Its protein is CASSPGGFGGNTIYF.

The chain is built from TRBV7-2 and TRBJ1-2; TRBD1 aligns across 9 bases. The CDR3 has 13 residues. V shed 7 bases, J shed 7 bases, and the junction held 7 bases outside the gene matches. The germline gives CDR1 SGHTA, CDR2 FQGNSA. This CDR3 is CASTQGTGSGYTF. Written as DNA, the CDR3 is TGTGCCAGCACACAAGGGACAGGGAGTGGCTACACCTTC. Full variable domain (remainder filled in from reference TRBV7-2 and TRBJ1-2): GAGVSQSPSNKVTEKGKDVELRCDPISGHTALYWYRQSLGQGLEFLIYFQGNSAPDKSGLPSDRFSAERTGGSVSTLTIQRTQQEDSAVYLCASTQGTGSGYTFGSGTRLTVV.

The chain joins TRBV11-2 to TRBJ2-1; 9 bases align to TRBD1. The germline V gene has CDR1 SGHAT and CDR2 FQNNGV. J gave up 0 bases and V 6 bases, and 9 bases lay outside the gene matches. The CDR3 is 17 amino acids. The CDR3 here is CASRPRQGGSSYNEQFF. Here the CDR3 DNA reads TGTGCCAGCAGACCTAGACAGGGGGGGAGCTCCTACAATGAGCAGTTCTTC.

The gene calls are TRBV19 and TRBJ1-2, with D perhaps matching TRBD1 (5 bases). The CDR3 consists of 13 residues. The germline V gene encodes CDR1 LNHDA and CDR2 SQIVND (reference sequence). V lost 10 bases and J lost 8, with 20 bases in between. DNA for the CDR3: TGTGCCACCCGTTCCCTGGCAGGGCGAGGCTACACCTTC. This encodes CATRSLAGRGYTF.

The CDR3 DNA is TGTGCCAGTAGTATGCAGGGGGGTTGGGGCAATCAGCCCCAGCATTTT. Its translation is CASSMQGGWGNQPQHF. V and J are TRBV19 and TRBJ1-5; 7 bases match TRBD1. The V gene's germline CDR1 is LNHDA and CDR2 SQIVND (reference sequence). The CDR3 is 16 residues long. V lost 3 bases, J lost 2 bases, and 7 bases stayed unmatched.

On this clone: At one of its ends the junction is not consistent with the germline gene, which may arise from a read error. The chain uses TRBV12-3 or TRBV12-4 and TRBJ1-6; D is unclear. The CDR3 has 13 residues. CDR3 nucleotides: TGTGCCAGCAGCTTAGTAGCTAATTCACCCCTCCACTTT. Translated: CASSLVANSPLHF.

This clone occurred once. V gene TRBV10-3 combines with J gene TRBJ2-2; 10 bases fit TRBD1. Germline lookup yields CDR1 ENHRY and CDR2 SYGVKD. Unmatched junction bases numbered 4, after V lost 8 bases and J lost 4 bases. This CDR3 is built from 14 residues. The CDR3 bases are TGTGCCATCCTAAGGACAGGGGGCACCGGGGAGCTGTTTTTT. This encodes CAILRTGGTGELFF.

Notes on this clone: One end of the junction is discordant with germline, which a read error may explain. The V call is TRBV24-1, the J call TRBJ2-3, with a tentative D call TRBD1 (6 bases). The CDR3 length is 18 residues. CDR1 and CDR2 (germline): KGHDR, SFDVKD. The CDR3 sequence: CATNDFIGQPRTTDTQYF. CDR3 nucleotide sequence: TGTGCCACCAATGATTTCATTGGACAGCCTAGGACCACAGATACGCAGTATTTT.

The rearrangement links TRBV5-1 to TRBJ2-1; D not resolved. Germline V gene lookup returns CDR1 SGHRS and CDR2 YFSETQ. Trimming pared 0 bases from V and 7 bases from J, leaving 11 bases between. The length of the CDR3 is 14 residues. DNA for the CDR3: TGCGCCAGCAGCTTGGAGGTGGTGAGGAATGAGCAGTTCTTC. It codes for CASSLEVVRNEQFF. The variable domain in full, with the rest retrieved from reference TRBV5-1 and TRBJ2-1, is KAGVTQTPRYLIKTRGQQVTLSCSPISGHRSVSWYQQTPGQGLQFLFEYFSETQRNKGNFPGRFSGRQFSNSRSEMNVSTLELGDSALYLCASSLEVVRNEQFFGPGTRLTVL.

This chain connects TRBV14 to TRBJ2-3, with D tentatively TRBD2 (5 bases). CDR3 size: 15 residues. The V gene lost 2 bases and the J gene lost 0 bases, with 9 bases spanning the gap. In germline, CDR1 is SGHDN, CDR2 FVKESK. CDR3 loop: CASSQRGSSTDTQYF. CDR3 bases: TGTGCCAGCAGCCAACGGGGTTCTAGCACAGATACGCAGTATTTT.

The V call is TRBV2, the J call TRBJ2-1; D is unresolved. V was shortened by 7 bases and J by 9 bases, with 13 bases between the two germline ends. In germline, CDR1 is SNHLY, CDR2 FYNNEI. The CDR3 has 12 amino acids. The CDR3 coding sequence is TGTGCCAGCAACGACAACTCGGTTGAGCAGTTCTTC. It is translated as CASNDNSVEQFF.

V gene TRBV9 combines with J gene TRBJ1-6, with 7 bases aligning to TRBD1. This CDR3 spans 13 amino acids. Germline V gives CDR1 SGDLS, CDR2 YYNGEE. V lost 5 bases and J lost 6; bases outside the gene matches: 2. The CDR3 spells CASSWDSNSPLHF. In DNA form, the CDR3 reads TGTGCCAGCAGTTGGGACAGTAATTCACCCCTCCACTTT.

The rearrangement links TRBV6-1 to TRBJ1-1; D gene uncertain. The length of the CDR3 is 14 residues. Germline lookup yields CDR1 MNHNS and CDR2 SASEGT. V was shortened by 2 bases and J by 8 bases, with 15 bases between the two germline ends. CDR3 amino acids: CASSELFPPTEAFF. CDR3 nucleotides: TGTGCCAGCAGTGAACTATTCCCCCCTACCGAAGCTTTCTTT.

V is TRBV5-5 and J is TRBJ2-1; 12 positions agree with TRBD2. The CDR3 covers 16 residues. Germline V gene sequence: CDR1 SGHKS, CDR2 YYEKEE (reference sequence). Trimming at V came to 4 bases and at J to 5 bases, leaving 7 bases not matched to a gene. The CDR3 DNA reads TGTGCCAGCAGCCCTCTACTAGCGGGGGGTAACAATGAGCAGTTCTTC. Protein sequence: CASSPLLAGGNNEQFF. Supplemented by reference TRBV5-5 and TRBJ2-1, the full variable domain reads DAGVTQSPTHLIKTRGQQVTLRCSPISGHKSVSWYQQVLGQGPQFIFQYYEKEERGRGNFPDRFSARQFPNYSSELNVNALLLGDSALYLCASSPLLAGGNNEQFFGPGTRLTVL.

V gene TRBV6-5 combines with J gene TRBJ2-1, with TRBD2 as a possible D gene (5 bases). V lost 6 bases and J lost 14, with 17 bases in between. Germline CDR1 is MNHEY and CDR2 is SVGAGI. There are 12 residues in the CDR3. CDR3 amino acids: CASREDTLGKFF. The CDR3 DNA reads as TGTGCCAGCAGGGAGGATACGCTGGGGAAGTTCTTC.

The chain links TRBV5-1 to TRBJ2-2, with a possible D match to TRBD2 (5 bases). This CDR3 contains 15 residues. V was clipped by 6 bases and J by 1 base, with 13 bases between them. Germline V gene sequence: CDR1 SGHRS, CDR2 YFSETQ. The DNA of the CDR3 is TGCGCCAGCAATAAGAGGGTCGGGAACACCGGGGAGCTGTTTTTT. Its protein is CASNKRVGNTGELFF.

This chain uses TRBV5-5 with TRBJ2-2; D call uncertain. V lost 1 base and J lost 0, with 10 bases in between. Germline assignment: CDR1 SGHKS and CDR2 YYEKEE (reference sequence). This CDR3 spans 16 amino acids. The DNA for the CDR3 is TGTGCCAGCAGCTTGAGGCGGATCGCGAACACCGGGGAGCTGTTTTTT. It encodes CASSLRRIANTGELFF. Drawing the rest from reference TRBV5-5 and TRBJ2-2, the complete variable domain is DAGVTQSPTHLIKTRGQQVTLRCSPISGHKSVSWYQQVLGQGPQFIFQYYEKEERGRGNFPDRFSARQFPNYSSELNVNALLLGDSALYLCASSLRRIANTGELFFGEGSRLTVL.

The sample holds a few counts of this clone. The chain has TRBV5-1 and TRBJ2-5, with 9 bases identical to TRBD1. The J segment lost 4 bases and the V segment lost 4 bases, leaving 5 bases of the junction unmatched. The CDR3 is 14 residues long. CDR1 is SGHRS and CDR2 is YFSETQ in the germline V gene. This CDR3 reads CASSRDRVLETQYF. The CDR3 bases are TGCGCCAGCAGCCGGGACAGGGTTTTAGAGACCCAGTACTTC.

The chain recombines TRBV29-1 with TRBJ1-3; tentatively, D is TRBD1 (5 bases). Germline assignment: CDR1 SQVTM and CDR2 ANQGSEA. V lost 5 bases and J 0 bases, leaving 11 bases between the germline ends. CDR3 length: 14 amino acids. This CDR3 is CSVLGGSSGNTIYF. The CDR3 DNA reads TGCAGCGTTCTCGGGGGGAGCTCTGGAAACACCATATATTTT.

The genes are TRBV5-1 and TRBJ1-2, with D maybe TRBD1 (5 bases). Germline CDR1 is SGHRS and CDR2 is YFSETQ. V shed 0 bases and J shed 4 bases, with 10 bases lying between them. CDR3 length: 14 amino acids. The CDR3 nucleotides are TGCGCCAGCAGCTTGGAGGGGTTGAGCTATGGCTACACCTTC. It is translated as CASSLEGLSYGYTF.

V usage is TRBV11-2 and J usage is TRBJ2-1, with TRBD2 matching over 7 bases. This CDR3 spans 15 amino acids. J lost 6 bases, V lost 4 bases, and 9 bases had no gene match. CDR1 SGHAT and CDR2 FQNNGV come from the germline V gene. CDR3 protein: CASSSFGTGGNEQFF. CDR3 nucleotides: TGTGCCAGCAGCTCCTTCGGGACGGGGGGCAATGAGCAGTTCTTC.

This clone is a singleton in its sample. The chain carries TRBV28 and TRBJ1-1, with D perhaps matching TRBD1 (5 bases). This CDR3 is built from 16 residues. CDR1 MDHEN and CDR2 SYDVKM come from the germline V gene. Trimming took 6 bases from V and 3 from J, leaving 20 bases between them. CDR3 region: CASRSFGGPIHTEAFF. CDR3 coding DNA: TGTGCCAGCAGGTCGTTCGGGGGTCCTATTCACACTGAAGCTTTCTTT.

The CDR3 is CASSYHGNSGEQYF. The CDR3 bases are TGTGCCAGCAGTTACCACGGGAATTCAGGAGAGCAGTACTTC. The chain uses TRBV6-2 or TRBV6-3 and TRBJ2-7; TRBD2 is a possible D gene (5 bases). V lost 2 bases and J lost 7, with 15 bases in between. Germline CDR1 MNHEY, CDR2 SVGEGT. The CDR3 runs to 14 residues.

A note on this clone: This sample also contains other DNA sequences that code for the same CDR3. The chain is built from TRBV28 and TRBJ1-3; perhaps TRBD1 as D (5 bases). Germline V CDR1 and CDR2: MDHEN, SYDVKM. The length of the CDR3 is 14 residues. Between the trimmed V and J ends, which lost 6 bases and 2 bases, there was a span of 11 bases. CDR3: CASSPQTAGNTIYF. The CDR3 region has the DNA TGTGCCAGCAGCCCGCAGACAGCTGGAAACACCATATATTTT.

V and J are TRBV6-5 and TRBJ1-1; D not resolved. The CDR3 consists of 13 residues. Deletions cut 6 bases from V and 11 bases from J, with 19 bases between. Germline V CDR1 and CDR2: MNHEY, SVGAGI. CDR3 loop: CASRAPIYVGAFF. Here the CDR3 DNA reads TGTGCCAGCAGAGCCCCCATTTACGTCGGGGCTTTCTTT.

This clone occurred once. For the CDR3, the DNA is TGTGCCAGTAGTATACAGGGGGGTCTGCAGTACTTC. It codes for CASSIQGGLQYF. The chain recombines TRBV19 with TRBJ2-7; D is perhaps TRBD1 (7 bases). Germline values: CDR1 LNHDA, CDR2 SQIVND (reference sequence). The CDR3 runs to 12 residues. Between the trimmed V and J ends, which lost 2 bases and 9 bases, there was a span of 11 bases.